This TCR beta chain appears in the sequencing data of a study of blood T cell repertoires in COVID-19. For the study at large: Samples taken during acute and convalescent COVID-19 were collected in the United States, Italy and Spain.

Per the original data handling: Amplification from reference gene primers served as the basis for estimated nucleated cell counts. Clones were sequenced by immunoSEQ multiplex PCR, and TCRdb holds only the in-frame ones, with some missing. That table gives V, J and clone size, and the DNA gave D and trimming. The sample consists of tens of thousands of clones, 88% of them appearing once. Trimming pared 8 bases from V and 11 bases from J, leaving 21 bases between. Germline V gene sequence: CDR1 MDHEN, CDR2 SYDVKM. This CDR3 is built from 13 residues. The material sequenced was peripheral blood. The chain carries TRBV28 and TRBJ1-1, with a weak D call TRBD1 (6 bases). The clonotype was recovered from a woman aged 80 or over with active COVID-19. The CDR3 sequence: CASAGGRGSGAFF. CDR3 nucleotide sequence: TGTGCCAGCGCTGGGGGGCGGGGGTCTGGCGCTTTCTTT.